The 32 T cell receptor beta chains below come from one sample, sequenced in a study of T cell responses to AZD1222 COVID-19 vaccine. Profiled with immunoSEQ multiplex PCR; TCRdb holds only in-frame clones, not every one. This table has 96,000 or so clones, 75% to 90% appearing once. Sequenced here: peripheral blood, sampled on day 0 of AZD1222 vaccination. These receptors came from an adult in good health.

This chain connects TRBV28 to TRBJ1-1; maybe TRBD1 (6 bases). The CDR3 extends over 12 amino acids. The ends were cut back, 5 bases at V and 11 bases at J, with 15 bases in the middle. In germline, CDR1 is MDHEN, CDR2 SYDVKM. In DNA, the CDR3 is TGTGCCAGCAGTACGAACAGGGCTGGGGCTTTCTTT. It codes for CASSTNRAGAFF.

J is TRBJ1-2 and V is TRBV7-3; the D gene is possibly TRBD1 (5 bases). The CDR3 covers 13 residues. With 5 bases removed from V and 4 bases from J, the gap between germline ends came to 11 bases. CDR1 is SGHTA, CDR2 FQGTGA, per germline. The CDR3 here is CASSPGTGYGYTF. CDR3 bases: TGTGCCAGCAGCCCCGGGACGGGCTATGGCTACACCTTC.

This chain links TRBV6-5 with TRBJ1-1; tentatively, D is TRBD1 (5 bases). The CDR3 contains 13 residues. V lost 6 bases and J lost 4, with 12 bases in between. CDR1 is MNHEY, CDR2 SVGAGI, per germline. The CDR3 DNA follows: TGTGCCAGCAGCTCCAGGGCGAGCACTGAAGCTTTCTTT. It yields the protein CASSSRASTEAFF.

The V gene is TRBV30, the J gene TRBJ2-3; D is unclear. This CDR3 region has 11 residues. V was shortened by 0 bases and J by 5 bases, with 3 bases between the two germline ends. CDR1 is GTSNPN, CDR2 SVGIG, per germline (reference sequence). CDR3: CAWSVLDTQYF. Written as DNA, the CDR3 is TGTGCCTGGAGTGTACTAGATACGCAGTATTTT. Drawing the rest from reference TRBV30 and TRBJ2-3, the complete variable domain is SQTIHQWPATLVQPVGSPLSLECTVEGTSNPNLYWYRQAAGRGLQLLFYSVGIGQISSEVPQNLSASRPQDRQFILSSKKLLLSDSGFYLCAWSVLDTQYFGPGTRLTVL.

As concerns this clone: Additional DNA sequences in this sample encode the identical CDR3. V gene TRBV27 combines with J gene TRBJ2-2; D uncertain. V dropped 4 bases and J dropped 8 bases, with 8 bases sitting between them. CDR3 length: 12 amino acids. Germline-derived CDR1 and CDR2 are MNHEY and SMNVEV (reference sequence). CDR3 sequence (DNA): TGTGCCAGCAGTTCCCCTACAGGGGAGCTGTTTTTT. Its translation: CASSSPTGELFF.

The chain is built from TRBV5-6 and TRBJ2-7; D is unclear. The germline V gene has CDR1 SGHDT and CDR2 YYEEEE. Trimming cost V 4 bases and J 0 bases, with 20 bases left between them. CDR3 length equals 17 residues. The CDR3 DNA follows: TGTGCCAGCAGCCAATATGAGCTCAGGCTTACCTCCTACGAGCAGTACTTC. Protein sequence: CASSQYELRLTSYEQYF. Together with reference TRBV5-6 and TRBJ2-7, the CDR3 gives the full variable domain: DAGVTQSPTHLIKTRGQQVTLRCSPKSGHDTVSWYQQALGQGPQFIFQYYEEEERQRGNFPDRFSGHQFPNYSSELNVNALLLGDSALYLCASSQYELRLTSYEQYFGPGTRLTVT.

CDR3 bases: TGTGCCAGCAGTTACTCTGCAGGGGGTGACACCGGGGAGCTGTTTTTT. It encodes CASSYSAGGDTGELFF. The chain recombines TRBV6-5 with TRBJ2-2; 7 bases are a match to TRBD1. This CDR3 contains 16 residues. The germline CDR1 and CDR2 sequences are MNHEY and SVGAGI. With 0 bases clipped from V and 3 bases from J, the junction kept 4 bases outside the gene matches.

The chain recombines TRBV7-9 with TRBJ1-1; D may be TRBD1 (5 bases). V dropped 5 bases and J dropped 2 bases, with 9 bases sitting between them. Looked up from germline, CDR1 is SEHNR and CDR2 is FQNEAQ (reference sequence). This CDR3 region has 13 residues. In nucleotides, the CDR3 is TGTGCCAGCAGCGTCCGGGACAACACTGAAGCTTTCTTT. Protein: CASSVRDNTEAFF.

This chain joins TRBV6-5 and TRBJ2-3; D possibly corresponds to TRBD2 (7 bases). CDR1 and CDR2 from the germline V gene are MNHEY and SVGAGI. The CDR3 length is 15 residues. The germline V and J ends were trimmed by 5 bases and 5 bases, with 17 bases remaining between them. In DNA, the CDR3 is TGTGCCAGCAGTAATAAGGGGGGGGGTGTAGATACGCAGTATTTT. It specifies CASSNKGGGVDTQYF.

The chain joins TRBV7-2 to TRBJ1-1; D not certain. The CDR3 is 15 residues long. The V and J ends lost 3 bases and 1 base respectively, with 12 bases between them. CDR1 is SGHTA and CDR2 is FQGNSA in the germline V gene. The CDR3 nucleotides read TGTGCCAGCAGCTTTTTGGAACGTACGAACACTGAAGCTTTCTTT. It translates to CASSFLERTNTEAFF.

V and J are TRBV2 and TRBJ1-4; TRBD1 agrees at 7 bases. The length of the CDR3 is 14 residues. CDR1 is SNHLY, CDR2 FYNNEI, per germline. Losses at the gene ends were 6 bases for V and 7 bases for J; bases not matched to a gene: 8. The CDR3 loop is CASRLQGHGEKLFF. The CDR3 DNA reads TGTGCCAGCAGGTTACAGGGGCACGGTGAAAAACTGTTTTTT.

The chain employs TRBV7-9 and TRBJ2-2; 9 bases line up with TRBD1. Germline V lookup: CDR1 SEHNR, CDR2 FQNEAQ (reference sequence). This CDR3 comprises 15 residues. V shed 8 bases, J shed 3 bases, and the junction held 7 bases outside the gene matches. The CDR3 sequence is CASFSGQGYTGELFF. Written as DNA, the CDR3 is TGTGCCAGCTTCTCGGGACAGGGATACACCGGGGAGCTGTTTTTT.

V gene TRBV19 combines with J gene TRBJ2-2; 7 bases line up with TRBD1. The CDR3 sequence is 14 residues long. The germline gives CDR1 LNHDA, CDR2 SQIVND (reference sequence). V was pared by 5 bases and J by 5 bases, with 5 bases of the junction left unmatched. The CDR3 bases are TGTGCCAGTAGTCTGGGACAGAGGACCGGGGAGCTGTTTTTT. Amino acids: CASSLGQRTGELFF.

The J gene is TRBJ2-7, the V gene TRBV7-9; tentative D call: TRBD1 (6 bases). The CDR3 loop spans 12 amino acids. Per germline, CDR1 SEHNR and CDR2 FQNEAQ (reference sequence). V lost 8 bases and J lost 3, with 11 bases in between. The CDR3 is CASGGRGYEQYF. The CDR3 DNA follows: TGTGCCAGCGGTGGCAGGGGCTACGAGCAGTACTTC. The whole variable domain, filled in from reference TRBV7-9 and TRBJ2-7, reads DTGVSQNPRHKITKRGQNVTFRCDPISEHNRLYWYRQTLGQGPEFLTYFQNEAQLEKSRLLSDRFSAERPKGSFSTLEIQRTEQGDSAMYLCASGGRGYEQYFGPGTRLTVT.

The chain couples TRBV19 to TRBJ1-2; no firm D call. Germline V gene data show CDR1 as LNHDA and CDR2 as SQIVND (reference sequence). There are 13 residues in the CDR3. Trimming removed 5 bases at V and 4 bases at J, with 11 bases between. The CDR3 here is CASSSTAIYGYTF. In DNA, the CDR3 is TGTGCCAGTAGTTCCACGGCAATCTATGGCTACACCTTC.

The chain links TRBV19 to TRBJ2-1; TRBD1 matches 10 bases. V shed 6 bases, J shed 9 bases, and the junction held 5 bases outside the gene matches. The CDR3 consists of 13 residues. The germline V gene encodes CDR1 LNHDA and CDR2 SQIVND (reference sequence). CDR3 coding DNA: TGTGCCAGTAGGAGACAGGGGGCGGGTGAGCAGTTCTTC. It encodes CASRRQGAGEQFF.

Here the CDR3 reads CASSLEPVGETQYF. Written as DNA, the CDR3 is TGTGCCAGCAGCCTCGAGCCTGTCGGGGAGACCCAGTACTTC. The V call is TRBV3-1 (or the pseudogene TRBV3-2), the J call TRBJ2-5; D is undetermined. The germline V gene has CDR1 LGHDT and CDR2 YNNKEL (reference sequence). The V end was cut by 4 bases, the J end by 5 bases, with 14 bases between. The CDR3 runs to 14 residues.

This sequence joins TRBV7-2 and TRBJ2-1; no reliable D call. CDR1 is SGHTA, CDR2 FQGNSA, per germline. The CDR3 is 14 residues long. Trimming took off 5 bases at V and 13 bases at J, with 21 bases between the two ends. The CDR3 bases are TGTGCCAGCAGCCCCCTCCGACGATTGGGCGCCCAGTTCTTC. Its translation is CASSPLRRLGAQFF.

V is TRBV14 and J is TRBJ2-6; no definite D call. Germline assignment: CDR1 SGHDN and CDR2 FVKESK. With 5 bases removed from V and 2 bases from J, the gap between germline ends came to 22 bases. The CDR3 covers 19 residues. CDR3 amino acids: CASSARPAVSLPGANVLTF. The CDR3 nucleotides read TGTGCCAGCAGCGCGAGGCCGGCAGTCTCTCTTCCTGGGGCCAACGTCCTGACTTTC.

This clone showed up just a few times. V usage is TRBV28 and J usage is TRBJ2-7; 9 bases map to TRBD1. Trimming took 6 bases from V and 6 from J; bases not matched to a gene: 12. Germline V gene data show CDR1 as MDHEN and CDR2 as SYDVKM. The CDR3 has 15 amino acids. The CDR3: CASSTVGTGYSEQYF. The CDR3 nucleotides are TGTGCCAGCAGCACCGTGGGGACAGGGTACTCCGAGCAGTACTTC.

The CDR3 sequence is CASSATGSYNEQFF. CDR3 nucleotides: TGCGCCAGCAGCGCGACAGGTTCCTACAATGAGCAGTTCTTC. The chain carries TRBV5-1 and TRBJ2-1, with a tentative D call TRBD1 (6 bases). This CDR3 spans 14 amino acids. Germline V gene sequence: CDR1 SGHRS, CDR2 YFSETQ. V was pared by 4 bases and J by 1 base, with 9 bases between.

V and J are TRBV30 and TRBJ1-1, with D perhaps matching TRBD1 (5 bases). The CDR3 totals 12 residues. CDR1 is GTSNPN and CDR2 is SVGIG in the germline V gene (reference sequence). Trimming removed 1 base at V and 4 bases at J, with 7 bases between. CDR3 sequence: CAWSDRPTEAFF. Written as DNA, the CDR3 is TGTGCCTGGAGTGACAGGCCCACTGAAGCTTTCTTT.

The chain joins TRBV7-2 to TRBJ1-2; D unclear. Trimming took off 5 bases at V and 5 bases at J, with 9 bases between the two ends. This CDR3 has 12 amino acids. Germline CDR1 SGHTA, CDR2 FQGNSA. The CDR3 bases are TGTGCCAGCAGCGGAAGTGGGTATGGCTACACCTTC. Translation gives CASSGSGYGYTF. The complete variable domain, with remaining parts taken from reference TRBV7-2 and TRBJ1-2, reads GAGVSQSPSNKVTEKGKDVELRCDPISGHTALYWYRQSLGQGLEFLIYFQGNSAPDKSGLPSDRFSAERTGGSVSTLTIQRTQQEDSAVYLCASSGSGYGYTFGSGTRLTVV.

The chain couples TRBV7-2 to TRBJ2-7; TRBD1 might be the D (6 bases). Germline CDR1 SGHTA, CDR2 FQGNSA. V lost 5 bases, J lost 3 bases, and 14 bases lay in between. The CDR3 spans 14 residues. Here the CDR3 reads CASSIDRSLYEQYF. The CDR3 coding sequence is TGTGCCAGCAGCATTGACAGGTCCCTCTACGAGCAGTACTTC.

The chain employs TRBV19 and TRBJ2-7, with 7 bases that match TRBD1. The CDR3 extends over 15 amino acids. V was pared by 4 bases and J by 2 bases, with 8 bases of the junction left unmatched. Germline lookup yields CDR1 LNHDA and CDR2 SQIVND (reference sequence). The CDR3 region is CASSNPGTVTYEQYF. The CDR3 bases are TGTGCCAGTAGTAATCCCGGGACAGTTACCTACGAGCAGTACTTC.

The chain links TRBV7-2 to TRBJ2-7, with TRBD1 as a possible D gene (5 bases). Trimming took off 6 bases at V and 6 bases at J, with 15 bases between the two ends. CDR1 SGHTA and CDR2 FQGNSA come from the germline V gene. The CDR3 runs 13 residues. The CDR3 protein is CASRESRALEQYF. The CDR3 nucleotides are TGTGCCAGCAGAGAGTCCAGGGCTCTCGAGCAGTACTTC.

The chain has TRBV4-2 and TRBJ2-2, with a possible D match to TRBD2 (6 bases). The V gene's germline CDR1 is LGHNA and CDR2 YNFKEQ. The CDR3 runs 15 residues. The V end lost 4 bases, the J end lost 1 base, and 10 bases lay between the germline ends. In DNA form, the CDR3 reads TGTGCCAGCAGCCGGGGGACTGGGAACACCGGGGAGCTGTTTTTT. Translating gives CASSRGTGNTGELFF.

V and J are TRBV27 and TRBJ1-2; 10 bases match TRBD1. CDR3 size: 14 residues. Looked up from germline, CDR1 is MNHEY and CDR2 is SMNVEV (reference sequence). V lost 5 bases, J lost 4 bases, and 4 bases stayed unmatched. Written as DNA, the CDR3 is TGTGCCAGCAGTCTGGACAGGGGGATCTATGGCTACACCTTC. Its translation is CASSLDRGIYGYTF.

This clone appeared a single time. V usage is TRBV7-3 and J usage is TRBJ2-2; tentative D call: TRBD2 (5 bases). CDR1 SGHTA and CDR2 FQGTGA come from the germline V gene. The CDR3 sequence is 14 residues long. Trimming left V 6 bases short and J 5 bases short, with 13 bases between. The CDR3 region is CASRQDGVTGELFF. As DNA, the CDR3 is TGTGCCAGCAGGCAGGACGGGGTAACCGGGGAGCTGTTTTTT. The entire variable domain, with the rest obtained from reference TRBV7-3 and TRBJ2-2, is as follows: GAGVSQTPSNKVTEKGKYVELRCDPISGHTALYWYRQSLGQGPEFLIYFQGTGAADDSGLPNDRFFAVRPEGSVSTLKIQRTERGDSAVYLCASRQDGVTGELFFGEGSRLTVL.

The chain uses TRBV2 and TRBJ1-5, with 7 bases aligning to TRBD1. Germline assignment: CDR1 SNHLY and CDR2 FYNNEI. The CDR3 loop spans 16 amino acids. J was trimmed by 2 bases and V by 5 bases; bases with no gene match: 9. The CDR3 is CASSTRLTGGNQPQHF. The CDR3 DNA is TGTGCCAGCAGTACCCGACTCACAGGGGGCAATCAGCCCCAGCATTTT.

This clone was seen a single time. The chain employs TRBV7-2 and TRBJ2-7, with 11 bases fitting TRBD1. Germline values: CDR1 SGHTA, CDR2 FQGNSA. CDR3 size: 15 residues. The V gene end was trimmed by 4 bases and the J gene end by 4 bases; junction bases not matched to a gene: 6. CDR3 residues: CASSYRTGGLYEQYF. The CDR3 DNA follows: TGTGCCAGCAGCTATCGGACAGGGGGCTTGTACGAGCAGTACTTC.

The V call is TRBV28, the J call TRBJ2-7, with 10 bases fitting TRBD2. Trimming took 5 bases from V and 4 from J; bases not matched to a gene: 11. The CDR3 runs to 16 residues. Germline V gene sequence: CDR1 MDHEN, CDR2 SYDVKM. The CDR3, as DNA: TGTGCCAGCAGTGGGAGTGGAACTAGCGGGATTTACGAGCAGTACTTC. Its translation is CASSGSGTSGIYEQYF.